This T cell receptor beta chain is drawn from a study of T cells in localized non-small cell lung cancer. Whole-study findings and limits: Adjacent lung exhibited a median of about 50 among the 100 most abundant tumor clones. Longer survival (overall) was linked to higher T cell density in blood. Clonality peaked in uninvolved adjacent lung rather than tumor. Heterogeneity cannot be ruled out, as sequencing used one tumor region only.

This CDR3 has 14 amino acids. V shed 6 bases and J shed 5 bases, with 19 bases lying between them. Germline V gene sequence: CDR1 SQVTM, CDR2 ANQGSEA. Of note for this clone: Its specificity is unknown.

The protocol was immunoSEQ multiplex PCR, while the TCRdb copy is restricted to in-frame clones and leaves out a portion. The sample lists about 52,000 clones; about nine tenths were seen once. The sample consisted of peripheral blood, taken before any cancer treatment. The TCR was taken from a male donor aged 60 or over with stage III squamous cell lung carcinoma. V and J are TRBV29-1 and TRBJ2-5; tentative D call: TRBD2 (7 bases). The CDR3 spells CSVLGGGGGETQYF. The CDR3 coding sequence is TGCAGCGTCCTCGGGGGAGGGGGTGGTGAGACCCAGTACTTC.